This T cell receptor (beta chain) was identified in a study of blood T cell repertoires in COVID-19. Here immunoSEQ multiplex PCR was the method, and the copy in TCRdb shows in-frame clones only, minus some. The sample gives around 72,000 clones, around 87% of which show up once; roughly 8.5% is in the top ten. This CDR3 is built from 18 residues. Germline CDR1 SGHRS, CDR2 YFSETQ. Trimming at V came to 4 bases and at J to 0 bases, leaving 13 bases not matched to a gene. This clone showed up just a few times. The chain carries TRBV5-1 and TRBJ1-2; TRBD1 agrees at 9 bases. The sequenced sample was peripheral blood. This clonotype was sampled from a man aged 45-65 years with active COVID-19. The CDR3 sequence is CASSTSPGQGLTNYGYTF. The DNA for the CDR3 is TGCGCCAGCAGCACCTCACCGGGACAGGGATTAACTAACTATGGCTACACCTTC.